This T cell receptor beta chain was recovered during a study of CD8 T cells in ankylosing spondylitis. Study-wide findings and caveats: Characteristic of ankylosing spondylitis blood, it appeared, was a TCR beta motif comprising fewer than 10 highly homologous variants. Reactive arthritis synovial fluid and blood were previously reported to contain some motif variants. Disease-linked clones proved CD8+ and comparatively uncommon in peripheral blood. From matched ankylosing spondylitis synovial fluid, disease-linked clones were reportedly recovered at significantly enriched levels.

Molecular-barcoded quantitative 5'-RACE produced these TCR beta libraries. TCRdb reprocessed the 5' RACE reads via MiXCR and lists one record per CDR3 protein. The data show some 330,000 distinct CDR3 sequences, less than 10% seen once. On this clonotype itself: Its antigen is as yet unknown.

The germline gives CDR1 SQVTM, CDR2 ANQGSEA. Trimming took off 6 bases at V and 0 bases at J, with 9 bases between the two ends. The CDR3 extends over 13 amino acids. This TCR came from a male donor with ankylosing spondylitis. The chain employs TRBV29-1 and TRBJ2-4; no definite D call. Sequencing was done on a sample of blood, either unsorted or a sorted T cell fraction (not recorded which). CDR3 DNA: TGCAGCGTCCTAATTCTAGCCAAAAACATTCAGTACTTC. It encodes CSVLILAKNIQYF.